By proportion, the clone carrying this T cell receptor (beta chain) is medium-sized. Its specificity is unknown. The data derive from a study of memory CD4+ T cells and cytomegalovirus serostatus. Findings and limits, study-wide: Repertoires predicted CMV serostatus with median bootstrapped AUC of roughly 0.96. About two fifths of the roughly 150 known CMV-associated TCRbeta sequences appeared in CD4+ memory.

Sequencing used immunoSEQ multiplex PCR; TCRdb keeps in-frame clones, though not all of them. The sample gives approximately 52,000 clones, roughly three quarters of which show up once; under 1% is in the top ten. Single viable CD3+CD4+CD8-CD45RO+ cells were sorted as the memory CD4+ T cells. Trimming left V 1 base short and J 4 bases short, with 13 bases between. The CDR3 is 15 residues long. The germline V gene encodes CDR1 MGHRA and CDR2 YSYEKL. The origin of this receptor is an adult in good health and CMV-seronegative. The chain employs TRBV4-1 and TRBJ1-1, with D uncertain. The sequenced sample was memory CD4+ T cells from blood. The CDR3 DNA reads TGCGCCAGCAGCCAAGCGGACCGTATGAGCACTGAAGCTTTCTTT. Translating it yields CASSQADRMSTEAFF.